The 16 T cell receptor beta chains reported below all come from one sample, sequenced in a study of blood T cells in healthy people across ages. The authors ran a second PCR of about 6 to 11 cycles using a sample-barcoded 5' primer and a J-beta primer mix. Using its own MiXCR run on the 5' RACE reads, TCRdb lists one record per CDR3 protein. This sample has fewer than 600,000 distinct CDR3 sequences, with approximately 26% found just once. This sample also appeared in a second study, on T cells of mothers and their children.

Sequencing input: blood. Source of these receptors: a boy aged 2 to 9 in good health.

This clonotype was seen a handful of times. The chain combines TRBV10-3 with TRBJ2-1; D remains unclear. TRBJ2-7 explains the end of the DNA better; the J call may be wrong. The CDR3 spans 12 residues. Germline assignment: CDR1 ENHRY and CDR2 SYGVKD. CDR3 in DNA: TGTGCCATCAGTGAAATAGGGTACGAGCAGTACTTC. Translation gives CAISEIGYEQYF.

This clonotype was counted between two and nine times. The V and J genes are TRBV7-8 and TRBJ2-2; D uncertain. The germline gives CDR1 SGHVS, CDR2 FQNEAQ. Trimming cost V 5 bases and J 4 bases, with 14 bases left between them. The CDR3 has 15 residues. CDR3 DNA sequence: TGTGCCAGCAGCCCAGCCTGGCAAACCACCGGGGAGCTGTTTTTT. Protein sequence: CASSPAWQTTGELFF.

This clonotype was found a few times. This chain uses TRBV10-3 with TRBJ2-7, with 8 bases fitting TRBD2. With 3 bases clipped from V and 2 bases from J, the junction kept 6 bases outside the gene matches. This CDR3 spans 15 amino acids. Germline lookup yields CDR1 ENHRY and CDR2 SYGVKD. The CDR3: CAISDWGGGTYEQYF. The CDR3 DNA follows: TGTGCCATCAGTGATTGGGGCGGGGGGACCTACGAGCAGTACTTC.

The CDR3 sequence: CASSHLGTSGDQETQYF. CDR3 coding DNA: TGTGCCAGCAGCCATCTCGGGACTAGCGGGGACCAAGAGACCCAGTACTTC. This chain joins TRBV4-2 and TRBJ2-5, with 13 bases identical to TRBD2. V was clipped by 3 bases and J by 0 bases; unmatched bases: 4. Germline CDR1 is LGHNA and CDR2 is YNFKEQ. The CDR3 runs 17 residues.

This clonotype was seen only a few times. The gene calls are TRBV7-9 and TRBJ2-5; 11 positions match TRBD2. The DNA end favors TRBJ2-1, so the J call may be wrong. Germline V gene lookup returns CDR1 SEHNR and CDR2 FQNEAQ (reference sequence). This CDR3 contains 15 residues. The CDR3: CASSAATSGADEQFF. The CDR3 DNA is TGTGCCAGCAGCGCCGCGACTAGCGGGGCCGATGAGCAGTTCTTC.

This clonotype turned up a few times. This chain links TRBV7-8 with TRBJ2-5, with 8 bases that match TRBD2. With V trimmed by 3 bases and J by 4 bases, 4 bases remained unmatched. Germline CDR1 reads SGHVS; CDR2 reads FQNEAQ. The CDR3 runs to 14 residues. CDR3 loop: CASSFGGAVETQYF. As DNA, the CDR3 is TGTGCCAGCAGCTTCGGGGGGGCAGTAGAGACCCAGTACTTC.

The V call is TRBV20-1, the J call TRBJ2-3; perhaps TRBD2 as D (5 bases). V lost 0 bases and J lost 4, with 17 bases in between. Germline CDR1 is DFQATT and CDR2 is SNEGSKA (reference sequence). CDR3 length equals 16 residues. The DNA for the CDR3 is TGCAGTGCTAGAGATCGGCGCCTAGCAGGTTCAGATACGCAGTATTTT. Translating gives CSARDRRLAGSDTQYF.

The chain has TRBV5-6 and TRBJ2-3, with D unresolved. V was shortened by 7 bases and J by 0 bases, with 9 bases between the two germline ends. Germline V gene lookup returns CDR1 SGHDT and CDR2 YYEEEE. CDR3 length: 13 residues. CDR3 in amino acids: CASRLVSTDTQYF. Written as DNA, the CDR3 is TGTGCCAGCCGCCTGGTCAGCACAGATACGCAGTATTTT. The full variable domain, completed using reference TRBV5-6 and TRBJ2-3, is DAGVTQSPTHLIKTRGQQVTLRCSPKSGHDTVSWYQQALGQGPQFIFQYYEEEERQRGNFPDRFSGHQFPNYSSELNVNALLLGDSALYLCASRLVSTDTQYFGPGTRLTVL.

This clonotype was counted many times. This chain links TRBV29-1 with TRBJ2-1; D remains unclear. CDR1 and CDR2 (germline): SQVTM, ANQGSEA. Trimming shortened V by 2 bases and J by 6 bases, and 2 bases separated the two germline ends. The CDR3 sequence is 10 residues long. The CDR3 is CSVEFNEQFF. The CDR3, as DNA: TGCAGCGTTGAATTCAATGAGCAGTTCTTC.

The rearrangement links TRBV4-3 to TRBJ1-4; TRBD1 is a possible D gene (6 bases). The germline V gene encodes CDR1 LGHNA and CDR2 YSLEER. The CDR3 sequence is 17 residues long. V lost 0 bases, J lost 7 bases, and 18 bases lay in between. The CDR3 here is CASSQDDRLIHSEKLFF. Written as DNA, the CDR3 is TGCGCCAGCAGCCAAGATGACAGGCTCATACACTCTGAAAAACTGTTTTTT.

This clonotype showed up many times. The chain uses TRBV6-2 or TRBV6-3 and TRBJ2-5, with 7 bases matching TRBD1. V dropped 5 bases and J dropped 1; count of bases not matched to a gene: 4. Germline V lookup: CDR1 MNHEY, CDR2 SVGEGT. This CDR3 is 14 amino acids long. The CDR3 region has the DNA TGTGCCAGCAGTCCGGGACAGCTCCAAGAGACCCAGTACTTC. Amino acids: CASSPGQLQETQYF.

The chain combines TRBV13 with TRBJ2-5; no definite D call. Judging by the DNA end, TRBJ2-1 fits better; the J call may be wrong. The CDR3 has 14 amino acids. Looked up from germline, CDR1 is PRHDT and CDR2 is FYEKMQ (reference sequence). CDR3 in amino acids: CASSHNGVYNEQFF. In DNA, the CDR3 is TGTGCCAGCAGCCACAATGGGGTATACAATGAGCAGTTCTTC.

The chain employs TRBV6-1 and TRBJ1-2; D unresolved. Per the germline V gene, CDR1 is MNHNS and CDR2 is SASEGT. V gave up 6 bases and J gave up 6 bases, with 23 bases separating them. The CDR3 contains 16 residues. CDR3: CASRPTSGRHQHGYTF. CDR3 sequence (DNA): TGTGCCAGCAGACCCACCAGTGGCAGACACCAACATGGCTACACCTTC.

The chain links TRBV10-3 to TRBJ2-1, with D perhaps being TRBD1 or TRBD2 (7 bases each). The CDR3 sequence is 15 residues long. Germline V lookup: CDR1 ENHRY, CDR2 SYGVKD. V was clipped by 6 bases and J by 4 bases, with 16 bases between them. CDR3 protein: CAIRAGTEIYNEQFF. As DNA, the CDR3 is TGTGCCATCAGAGCGGGGACAGAAATATACAATGAGCAGTTCTTC.

This clonotype was observed a handful of times. The chain has TRBV7-2 and TRBJ2-4; D unresolved. Trimming removed 2 bases from V and 3 bases from J, with 14 bases in between. Germline CDR1 is SGHTA and CDR2 is FQGNSA. CDR3 length equals 16 residues. The CDR3 DNA follows: TGTGCCAGCAGCTTATTGTTTGATAAAGGCAAAAACATTCAGTACTTC. The encoded protein is CASSLLFDKGKNIQYF.

The V call is TRBV7-6, the J call TRBJ2-5, with TRBD2 matching over 8 bases. The CDR3 sequence is 15 residues long. V shed 2 bases, J shed 5 bases, and the junction held 7 bases outside the gene matches. Germline V CDR1 and CDR2: SGHVS, FNYEAQ. This chain's CDR3 is CASSLREGGRETQYF. The CDR3 nucleotides are TGTGCCAGCAGCTTACGGGAGGGCGGCAGGGAGACCCAGTACTTC.